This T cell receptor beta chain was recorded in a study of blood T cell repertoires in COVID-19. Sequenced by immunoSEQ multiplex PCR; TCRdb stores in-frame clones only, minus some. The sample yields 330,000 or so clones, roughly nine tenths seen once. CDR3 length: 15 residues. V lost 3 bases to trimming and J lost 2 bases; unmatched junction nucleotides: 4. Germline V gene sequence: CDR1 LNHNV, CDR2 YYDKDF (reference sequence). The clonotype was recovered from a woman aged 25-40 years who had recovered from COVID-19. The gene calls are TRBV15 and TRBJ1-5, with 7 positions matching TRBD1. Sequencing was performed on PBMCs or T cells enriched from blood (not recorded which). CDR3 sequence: CATSRRTGGNQPQHF. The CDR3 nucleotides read TGTGCCACCAGCAGGCGTACAGGGGGCAATCAGCCCCAGCATTTT.